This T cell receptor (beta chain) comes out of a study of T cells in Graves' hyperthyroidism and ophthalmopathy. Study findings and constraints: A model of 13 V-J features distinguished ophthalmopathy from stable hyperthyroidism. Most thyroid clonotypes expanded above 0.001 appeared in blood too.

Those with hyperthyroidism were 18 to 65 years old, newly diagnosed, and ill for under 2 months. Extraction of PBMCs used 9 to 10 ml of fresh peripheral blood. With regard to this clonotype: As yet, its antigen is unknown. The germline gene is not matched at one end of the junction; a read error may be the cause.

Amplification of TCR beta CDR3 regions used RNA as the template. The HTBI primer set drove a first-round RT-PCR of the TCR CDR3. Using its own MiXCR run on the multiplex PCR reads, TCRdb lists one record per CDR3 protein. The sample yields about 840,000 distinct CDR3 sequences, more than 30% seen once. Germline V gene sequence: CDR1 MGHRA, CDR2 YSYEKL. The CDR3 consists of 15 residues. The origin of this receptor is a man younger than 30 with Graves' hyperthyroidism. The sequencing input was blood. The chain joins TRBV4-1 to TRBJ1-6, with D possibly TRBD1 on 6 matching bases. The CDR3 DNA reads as TGTGCCAGCAGCCAAGAAGGCAGGGGAGAGTCACCCCTCCACTTT. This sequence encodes CASSQEGRGESPLHF.